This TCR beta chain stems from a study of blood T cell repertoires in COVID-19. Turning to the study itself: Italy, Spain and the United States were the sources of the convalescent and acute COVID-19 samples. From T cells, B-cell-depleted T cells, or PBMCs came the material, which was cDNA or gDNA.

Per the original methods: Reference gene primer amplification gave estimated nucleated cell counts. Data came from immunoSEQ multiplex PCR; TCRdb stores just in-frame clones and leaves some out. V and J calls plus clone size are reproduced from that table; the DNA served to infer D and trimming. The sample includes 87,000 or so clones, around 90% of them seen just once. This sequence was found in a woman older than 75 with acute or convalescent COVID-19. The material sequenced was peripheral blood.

The CDR3 DNA sequence: TGTGCCAGCAGCAAAGGGGGCGGGCAGTACTTC. It is translated as CASSKGGGQYF. The rearrangement joins TRBV21-1 to TRBJ2-7; TRBD1, the table's D call, was not compared with the DNA. TRBV21-1 is classified as a pseudogene. This CDR3 has 11 amino acids.